This T cell receptor beta chain was identified in a study of cytomegalovirus exposure and HLA in healthy donors. Overall study findings and caveats: Reportedly, cytomegalovirus status was diagnosed with high sensitivity and specificity.

About this clone itself: Its cognate antigen is unknown. Other nucleotide sequences from this sample produce the same CDR3.

The PCR contained 60 Vbeta and 13 Jbeta primers. Assay: immunoSEQ multiplex PCR; the TCRdb copy retains only in-frame clones and omits some. The sample holds about 110,000 clones, roughly 80% seen once. Germline CDR1 and CDR2: SGHDT and YYEEEE. V was clipped by 2 bases and J by 5 bases, with 14 bases between them. The CDR3 runs to 14 residues. Input material: PBMCs. This chain connects TRBV5-6 to TRBJ2-7; tentative D call: TRBD2 (5 bases). The receptor was derived from a man aged 35 to 55 in good health and CMV-seronegative. The CDR3 region has the DNA TGTGCCAGCAGCTTTGGAGGCGGGCTCAACGAGCAGTACTTC. Translating it yields CASSFGGGLNEQYF.